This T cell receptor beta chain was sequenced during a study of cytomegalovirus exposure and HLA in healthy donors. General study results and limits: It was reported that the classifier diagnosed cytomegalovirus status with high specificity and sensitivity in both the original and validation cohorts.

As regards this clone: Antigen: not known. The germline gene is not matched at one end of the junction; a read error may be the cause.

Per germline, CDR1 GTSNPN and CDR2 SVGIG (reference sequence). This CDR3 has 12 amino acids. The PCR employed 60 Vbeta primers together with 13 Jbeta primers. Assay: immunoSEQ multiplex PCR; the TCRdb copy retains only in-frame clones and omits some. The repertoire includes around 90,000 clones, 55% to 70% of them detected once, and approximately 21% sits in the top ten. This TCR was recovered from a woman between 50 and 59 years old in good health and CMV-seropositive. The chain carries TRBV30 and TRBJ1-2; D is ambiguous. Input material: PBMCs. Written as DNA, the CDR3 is TGTGCCTGGAGTGTCGTGTTTGGCGGGTTATTCTTC. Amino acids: CAWSVVFGGLFF.